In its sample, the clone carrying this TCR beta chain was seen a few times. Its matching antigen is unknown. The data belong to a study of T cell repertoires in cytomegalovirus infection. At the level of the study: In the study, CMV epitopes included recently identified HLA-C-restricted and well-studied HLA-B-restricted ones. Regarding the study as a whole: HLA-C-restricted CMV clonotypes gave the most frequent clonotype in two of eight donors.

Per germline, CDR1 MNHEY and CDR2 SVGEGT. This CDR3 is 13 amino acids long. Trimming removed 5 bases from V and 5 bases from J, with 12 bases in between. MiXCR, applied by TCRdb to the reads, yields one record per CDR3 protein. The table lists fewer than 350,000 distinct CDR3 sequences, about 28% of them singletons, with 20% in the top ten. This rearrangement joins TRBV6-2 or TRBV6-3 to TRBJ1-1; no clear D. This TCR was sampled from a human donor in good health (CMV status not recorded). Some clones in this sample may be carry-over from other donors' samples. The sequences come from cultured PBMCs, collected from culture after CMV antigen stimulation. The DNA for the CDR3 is TGTGCCAGCAGTGAAAGCGGACGGACTGAAGCTTTCTTT. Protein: CASSESGRTEAFF.